There are many counts of the clone carrying this TCR beta chain. Unique molecular identifiers were built into the TCRbeta library. TCRdb reprocessed the PCR reads via MiXCR and lists one record per CDR3 protein. The profile shows about 360,000 distinct CDR3 sequences, less than 15% of them singletons. The sample originates from a study of T-cell reconstitution after alpha-beta-depleted transplantation in children. V was pared by 1 base and J by 2 bases, with 7 bases between. Germline CDR1 and CDR2: LGHDT and YNNKEL (reference sequence). The CDR3 has 14 amino acids. The V and J genes are TRBV3-1 and TRBJ2-3; unclear D gene. The sample in question was PBMCs, obtained from the stem cell graft. The clonotype comes from a human donor who donated a stem cell graft to a child with Fanconi anemia. CDR3 region: CASSQATDTDTQYF. CDR3 sequence (DNA): TGTGCCAGCAGCCAAGCTACCGACACAGATACGCAGTATTTT.